One and the same sample provided the 20 T cell receptor beta chains below, sequenced in a study of neurological immune-mediated disorders. A single record per CDR3 protein comes from TCRdb applying MiXCR to the 5' RACE reads. The profile shows about 36,000 distinct CDR3 sequences, 10% of them singletons. The sample taken for sequencing was PBMCs. These receptors originate from a woman aged 25 to 45 with HTLV-1-associated myelopathy (HAM/TSP).

This clonotype was seen at least ten times. The chain links TRBV18 to TRBJ1-4; the D is unclear. Trimming stripped 6 bases from V and 3 bases from J, with 11 bases between. The germline V gene has CDR1 KGHSH and CDR2 LQKENI. The CDR3 contains 14 residues. Here the CDR3 DNA reads TGTGCCAGCTCCAGTAGCCGAGCTAATGAAAAACTGTTTTTT. Its protein product is CASSSSRANEKLFF.

This clonotype was found many times. V and J are TRBV27 and TRBJ2-3, with 13 bases that match TRBD2. This CDR3 comprises 14 residues. V lost 6 bases and J lost 9; bases outside the gene matches: 6. The germline CDR1 and CDR2 sequences are MNHEY and SMNVEV (reference sequence). This chain's CDR3 is CASRTSGGRQTQYF. In DNA, the CDR3 is TGTGCCAGCAGGACTAGCGGGGGGAGGCAGACGCAGTATTTT.

This clonotype was recorded at least ten times. The chain couples TRBV20-1 to TRBJ1-4; 8 positions match TRBD1. V lost 3 bases to trimming and J lost 7 bases; unmatched junction nucleotides: 34. Germline V gene data show CDR1 as DFQATT and CDR2 as SNEGSKA (reference sequence). The CDR3 has 23 residues. The CDR3 here is CSASFLERGLVSGQVKGGEKLFF. DNA for the CDR3: TGCAGTGCTAGTTTCCTAGAAAGGGGACTCGTTTCGGGACAGGTTAAAGGAGGTGAAAAACTGTTTTTT.

This clonotype was seen repeatedly, ten times or more. The V and J genes are TRBV5-1 and TRBJ1-5; 8 bases map to TRBD1. V gave up 4 bases and J gave up 7 bases; unmatched junction bases: 10. Germline V gene data show CDR1 as SGHRS and CDR2 as YFSETQ. This CDR3 region has 15 residues. The CDR3 DNA reads TGCGCCAGCAGCCTGGTGGCAGGGGGCGGGCAGCCCCAGCATTTT. This sequence encodes CASSLVAGGGQPQHF.

This chain uses TRBV3-1 with TRBJ1-5; unclear D gene. The length of the CDR3 is 15 residues. Per germline, CDR1 LGHDT and CDR2 YNNKEL (reference sequence). The V and J ends lost 0 bases and 7 bases respectively, with 13 bases between them. In nucleotides, the CDR3 is TGTGCCAGCAGCCAAGACTTGGTGAGCGGGCAGCCCCAGCATTTT. It yields the protein CASSQDLVSGQPQHF.

There are many counts of this clonotype. The chain couples TRBV6-1 to TRBJ2-1; no firm D call. The V gene's germline CDR1 is MNHNS and CDR2 SASEGT. The ends were cut back, 5 bases at V and 7 bases at J, with 24 bases in the middle. The CDR3 is 17 residues long. The CDR3 sequence: CASSQASWITVGNEQFF. The CDR3 DNA is TGTGCCAGCAGTCAGGCTAGTTGGATTACCGTCGGGAATGAGCAGTTCTTC.

This clonotype was counted many times. V usage is TRBV12-3 or TRBV12-4 and J usage is TRBJ1-4; tentatively, D is TRBD1 (6 bases). V lost 4 bases and J 7 bases, leaving 16 bases between the germline ends. CDR3 length equals 15 residues. The CDR3: CASSSQGLVGEKLFF. The CDR3 DNA sequence: TGTGCCAGCAGTTCCCAGGGGCTCGTAGGTGAAAAACTGTTTTTT.

This clonotype was observed many times. This chain links TRBV7-8 with TRBJ2-2; 8 bases are shared with TRBD1. The CDR3 consists of 16 residues. Germline V gene data show CDR1 as SGHVS and CDR2 as FQNEAQ. The V gene end was trimmed by 5 bases and the J gene end by 4 bases; junction bases not matched to a gene: 9. The DNA of the CDR3 is TGTGCCAGCAGCCCGAGCAGGGGGCATTCCACCGGGGAGCTGTTTTTT. Protein sequence: CASSPSRGHSTGELFF.

This clonotype was detected ten times or more. The chain employs TRBV20-1 and TRBJ1-5; no definite D call. The CDR3 is 12 amino acids. Germline CDR1 DFQATT, CDR2 SNEGSKA (reference sequence). The V end was cut by 2 bases, the J end by 2 bases, with 4 bases between. The CDR3 coding sequence is TGCAGTGCTAGAACAGGCAATCAGCCCCAGCATTTT. Translating it yields CSARTGNQPQHF.

This clonotype occurred many times. The V gene is TRBV7-2, the J gene TRBJ1-4; perhaps TRBD1 as D (5 bases). The V gene lost 7 bases and the J gene lost 2 bases, with 14 bases spanning the gap. This CDR3 has 15 amino acids. Germline V CDR1 and CDR2: SGHTA, FQGNSA. The CDR3 sequence: CASNRGGGTNEKLFF. In DNA form, the CDR3 reads TGTGCCAGCAACCGTGGGGGTGGGACTAATGAAAAACTGTTTTTT. Together with reference TRBV7-2 and TRBJ1-4, the CDR3 gives the full variable domain: GAGVSQSPSNKVTEKGKDVELRCDPISGHTALYWYRQSLGQGLEFLIYFQGNSAPDKSGLPSDRFSAERTGGSVSTLTIQRTQQEDSAVYLCASNRGGGTNEKLFFGSGTQLSVL.

The table lists this clonotype with many counts. As DNA, the CDR3 is TGTGCCAGCAGCAAGCCGGGGTTCGGTCCCAGGCAGACCCAGTACTTC. As protein: CASSKPGFGPRQTQYF. V is TRBV12-3 or TRBV12-4 and J is TRBJ2-5; tentatively, D is TRBD2 (5 bases). The CDR3 runs to 16 residues. Trimming shortened V by 6 bases and J by 6 bases, and 23 bases separated the two germline ends.

This clonotype was seen ten or more times. The chain uses TRBV7-8 and TRBJ1-4; D is unresolved. The germline CDR1 and CDR2 sequences are SGHVS and FQNEAQ. This CDR3 contains 15 residues. V lost 3 bases and J 3 bases, leaving 11 bases between the germline ends. CDR3 in DNA: TGTGCCAGCAGCTTGGGAGGGAAGGCTAATGAAAAACTGTTTTTT. As protein: CASSLGGKANEKLFF.

Ten or more counts support this clonotype. The J gene is TRBJ1-2, the V gene TRBV10-3; 7 nucleotides line up with TRBD1. The CDR3 consists of 14 residues. J lost 8 bases, V lost 4 bases, and 10 bases had no gene match. Germline V gene data show CDR1 as ENHRY and CDR2 as SYGVKD. Here the CDR3 reads CAISADRAPPGYTF. In DNA, the CDR3 is TGTGCCATCAGTGCTGACAGGGCTCCTCCAGGCTACACCTTC.

This clonotype came up many times. The rearrangement uses TRBV27 and TRBJ2-7; D may be TRBD1 or TRBD2 (5 bases each). V was cut by 5 bases and J by 8 bases, with 19 bases left in between. The CDR3 consists of 14 residues. Germline CDR1 and CDR2: MNHEY and SMNVEV (reference sequence). For the CDR3, the DNA is TGTGCCAGCAGTCCCCTCATCAGTAGGGACCAGCAGTACTTC. This translates into CASSPLISRDQQYF.

This clonotype came up many times. This chain uses TRBV10-3 with TRBJ2-2; 11 positions agree with TRBD1. CDR3 length: 15 amino acids. CDR1 ENHRY and CDR2 SYGVKD come from the germline V gene. The ends lost 6 bases at V and 1 base at J; junction bases unmatched: 1. The CDR3 DNA reads TGTGCCATCAGAGGGACAGGGGGGAACACCGGGGAGCTGTTTTTT. Translation: CAIRGTGGNTGELFF.

This clonotype was seen ten or more times. The chain is built from TRBV10-3 and TRBJ2-3; D remains unclear. Germline CDR1 ENHRY, CDR2 SYGVKD. Trimming took 8 bases from V and 0 from J, leaving 15 bases between them. The CDR3 is 15 amino acids. Written as DNA, the CDR3 is TGTGCCATCCGCCAGGCAGGATTTAGCACAGATACGCAGTATTTT. It specifies CAIRQAGFSTDTQYF.

This clonotype appeared a few times. The rearrangement joins TRBV10-2 to TRBJ1-2, with 7 nucleotides matching TRBD1. Trimming took 8 bases from V and 3 from J; bases not matched to a gene: 6. CDR1 WSHSY and CDR2 SAAADI come from the germline V gene. The CDR3 totals 13 residues. The CDR3 sequence is CASGRQGDYGYTF. CDR3 DNA sequence: TGCGCCAGCGGAAGACAGGGCGACTATGGCTACACCTTC.

This clonotype was observed many times. V is TRBV20-1 and J is TRBJ1-3, with no clear D. Germline V gene sequence: CDR1 DFQATT, CDR2 SNEGSKA (reference sequence). The V end lost 5 bases, the J end lost 0 bases, and 8 bases lay between the germline ends. CDR3 length equals 13 residues. CDR3 in amino acids: CSAREPSGNTIYF. The CDR3 DNA reads as TGCAGTGCTCGTGAACCCTCTGGAAACACCATATATTTT.

This clonotype occurred a few times. Just one base apart from a much larger clone, this may be a read error. The chain has TRBV20-1 and TRBJ2-7; D not certain. The CDR3 covers 12 residues. Germline V gene data show CDR1 as DFQATT and CDR2 as SNEGSKA (reference sequence). Trimming removed 6 bases at V and 6 bases at J, with 15 bases between. CDR3 amino acids: CSAGSLWSEQYF. CDR3 sequence (DNA): TGCAGTGCCGGGTCATTGTGGAGCGAGCAGTACTTC.

This clonotype was observed a few times. V usage is TRBV2 and J usage is TRBJ1-1, with a weak D call TRBD1 (6 bases). V was shortened by 6 bases and J by 1 base, with 12 bases between the two germline ends. This CDR3 is built from 14 residues. From germline, CDR1 is SNHLY and CDR2 FYNNEI. CDR3 protein: CASRRDRRNTEAFF. DNA of the CDR3: TGTGCCAGCAGAAGAGACAGGCGGAACACTGAAGCTTTCTTT.